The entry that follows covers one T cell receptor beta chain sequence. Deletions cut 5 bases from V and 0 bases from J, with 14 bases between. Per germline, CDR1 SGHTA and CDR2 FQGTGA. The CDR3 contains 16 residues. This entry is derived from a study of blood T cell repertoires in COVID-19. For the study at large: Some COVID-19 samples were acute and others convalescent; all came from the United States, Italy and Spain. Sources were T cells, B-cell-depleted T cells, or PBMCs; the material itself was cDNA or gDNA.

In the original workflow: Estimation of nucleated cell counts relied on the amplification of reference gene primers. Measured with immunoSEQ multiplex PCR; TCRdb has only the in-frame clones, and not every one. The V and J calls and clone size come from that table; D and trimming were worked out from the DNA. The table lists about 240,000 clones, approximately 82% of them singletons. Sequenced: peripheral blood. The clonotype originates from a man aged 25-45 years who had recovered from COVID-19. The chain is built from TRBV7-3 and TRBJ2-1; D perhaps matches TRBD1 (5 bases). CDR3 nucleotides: TGTGCCAGCAGCCTAGACAGCACCAGCTCCTACAATGAGCAGTTCTTC. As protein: CASSLDSTSSYNEQFF. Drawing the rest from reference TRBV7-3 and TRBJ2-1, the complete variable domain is GAGVSQTPSNKVTEKGKYVELRCDPISGHTALYWYRQSLGQGPEFLIYFQGTGAADDSGLPNDRFFAVRPEGSVSTLKIQRTERGDSAVYLCASSLDSTSSYNEQFFGPGTRLTVL.